The present T cell receptor beta chain was sequenced within a study of OX40 agonist ivuxolimab in advanced cancers. Overall study: An agonistic human IgG2 monoclonal antibody against OX40 (CD134) was given.

This clone was detected once. Its specificity is unknown. The CDR3 sequence is 15 residues long. The trim removed 3 bases at V and 3 bases at J, leaving 4 bases unmatched. Per the germline V gene, CDR1 is SGHAT and CDR2 is FQNNGV. Study conclusions and caveats: Certain nonresponders additionally had low normalized T-cell clonal expansion. The CD4+ and CD8+ T cells in the blood had expanded clonally by week 6 at 0.1 to 3.0 mg/kg. Determination of antigen specificity was not performed for the expanded peripheral T cells.

The data were produced by immunoSEQ multiplex PCR, yet TCRdb's version contains in-frame clones alone and is incomplete. The table records 77,000 or so clones, approximately 78% of them present only once. The specimen was CD4+ or CD8+ T cells sorted from blood, collected in a trial of the OX40 agonist ivuxolimab. The V gene is TRBV11-2, the J gene TRBJ2-7; TRBD2 aligns across 11 bases. This clonotype was sampled from an adult with an advanced solid tumor such as melanoma, head and neck, liver or kidney cancer. The CDR3 reads CASSFIAGGFYEQYF. Written as DNA, the CDR3 is TGTGCCAGCAGCTTTATAGCGGGGGGGTTCTACGAGCAGTACTTC.